A single sample is the source of the 26 T cell receptor beta chains below, sequenced in a study of T cells in narcolepsy. The data were produced by immunoSEQ multiplex PCR, yet TCRdb's version contains in-frame clones alone and is incomplete. The data contain some 25,000 clones, 85% of them seen just once; the ten biggest clones take up under 1.5%. Source material: CD45RA- memory CD4+ T cells from PBMCs. These TCRs come from a human donor with narcolepsy.

This clone was counted only a few times. An end of the junction differs from the germline gene, which may be a read error. Here the CDR3 reads CAGRGGGGNTEAFF. In DNA, the CDR3 is TGTGCCGGGAGGGGCGGGGGGGGGAACACTGAAGCTTTCTTT. The chain recombines TRBV30 with TRBJ1-1; D possibly corresponds to TRBD1 (5 bases). The CDR3 extends over 14 amino acids. Germline CDR1 GTSNPN, CDR2 SVGIG (reference sequence).

This clone appeared a single time. V usage is TRBV5-1 and J usage is TRBJ1-4, with D possibly matching TRBD1 (5 bases). The germline CDR1 and CDR2 sequences are SGHRS and YFSETQ. The CDR3 is 14 amino acids. Trimming pared 0 bases from V and 8 bases from J, leaving 11 bases between. CDR3 nucleotide sequence: TGCGCCAGCAGCTTGGGGACAAGGCAGGAAAAACTGTTTTTT. Translating it yields CASSLGTRQEKLFF.

The V gene is TRBV2, the J gene TRBJ2-3, with D perhaps TRBD1 (5 bases). The V end was cut by 7 bases, the J end by 4 bases, with 18 bases between. The CDR3 is 15 residues long. Germline V gene lookup returns CDR1 SNHLY and CDR2 FYNNEI. The CDR3 spells CASTDPSLGADTQYF. The CDR3 DNA follows: TGTGCCAGCACCGACCCCTCCCTAGGGGCAGATACGCAGTATTTT.

As for this clone: Other DNA sequences from this sample encode an identical CDR3 as well. The rearrangement uses TRBV5-1 and TRBJ1-2; 7 bases are a match to TRBD1. Germline V gene sequence: CDR1 SGHRS, CDR2 YFSETQ. The trim removed 4 bases at V and 6 bases at J, leaving 12 bases unmatched. The CDR3 extends over 15 amino acids. The CDR3 sequence is CASSNPRQGGNGYTF. The CDR3 DNA follows: TGCGCCAGCAGCAATCCCCGACAGGGTGGTAATGGCTACACCTTC.

The genes are TRBV19 and TRBJ1-5, with 8 bases matching TRBD1. The CDR3 runs to 15 residues. Per the germline V gene, CDR1 is LNHDA and CDR2 is SQIVND (reference sequence). V trimming: 7 bases; J trimming: 4 bases; junction bases outside the gene matches: 9. The DNA of the CDR3 is TGTGCCAGTATTCCACGACAGGGGACAAATCAGCCCCAGCATTTT. It is translated as CASIPRQGTNQPQHF.

V usage is TRBV14 and J usage is TRBJ2-2; possible D gene TRBD1, 5 bases. The ends were cut back, 3 bases at V and 6 bases at J, with 8 bases in the middle. The CDR3 is 13 residues long. Germline CDR1 is SGHDN and CDR2 is FVKESK. DNA for the CDR3: TGTGCCAGCAGCCAGGCAGGGTCCGGGGAGCTGTTTTTT. Residues: CASSQAGSGELFF.

The chain recombines TRBV5-8 with TRBJ1-2; no clear D. Trimming stripped 0 bases from V and 12 bases from J, with 18 bases between. Germline lookup yields CDR1 SGHTS and CDR2 YDEGEE. There are 14 residues in the CDR3. The CDR3 reads CASSLDGGTPLDTF. CDR3 DNA: TGTGCCAGCAGCTTGGATGGTGGCACTCCGCTAGACACCTTC. Filled out from reference TRBV5-8 and TRBJ1-2, the complete variable domain reads EAGVTQSPTHLIKTRGQQATLRCSPISGHTSVYWYQQALGLGLQFLLWYDEGEERNRGNFPPRFSGRQFPNYSSELNVNALELEDSALYLCASSLDGGTPLDTFGSGTRLTVV.

The gene calls are TRBV19 and TRBJ1-1; 12 bases align to TRBD1. The CDR3 extends over 15 amino acids. The trim removed 5 bases at V and 5 bases at J, leaving 6 bases unmatched. Germline assignment: CDR1 LNHDA and CDR2 SQIVND (reference sequence). Here the CDR3 DNA reads TGTGCCAGTAGTCGGGACAGGGGGCGGGAGACTGAAGCTTTCTTT. Its translation is CASSRDRGRETEAFF.

This chain links TRBV19 with TRBJ2-7, with D perhaps TRBD2 (6 bases). This CDR3 region has 13 residues. Deletions cut 5 bases from V and 6 bases from J, with 14 bases between. CDR1 is LNHDA, CDR2 SQIVND, per germline (reference sequence). CDR3 nucleotide sequence: TGTGCCAGTAGTTCCCCCAGGGAGGTCGAGCAGTACTTC. Translation gives CASSSPREVEQYF.

The chain links TRBV5-4 to TRBJ2-3; 7 bases match TRBD2. The CDR3 extends over 15 amino acids. Trimming at V came to 5 bases and at J to 0 bases, leaving 6 bases not matched to a gene. From germline, CDR1 is SGHNT and CDR2 YYREEE (reference sequence). The CDR3 loop is CASSSPGLSTDTQYF. CDR3 sequence (DNA): TGTGCCAGCAGTTCCCCGGGACTAAGCACAGATACGCAGTATTTT.

This clone has more than one count but fewer than ten. The chain carries TRBV10-3 and TRBJ1-3, with TRBD1 as a possible D gene (6 bases). Trimming stripped 8 bases from V and 0 bases from J, with 14 bases between. The V gene's germline CDR1 is ENHRY and CDR2 SYGVKD. The CDR3 contains 15 residues. The CDR3 loop is CAIGQGSSSGNTIYF. CDR3 DNA: TGTGCCATCGGCCAGGGGTCGTCCTCTGGAAACACCATATATTTT.

The count of this clone is one. V and J are TRBV7-7 and TRBJ2-3; 7 bases are a match to TRBD2. This CDR3 spans 14 amino acids. V shed 4 bases, J shed 2 bases, and the junction held 3 bases outside the gene matches. CDR1 and CDR2 (germline): SSHAT, FNYEAQ (reference sequence). DNA for the CDR3: TGTGCCAGCAGCTCGCTAGCGGCCACAGATACGCAGTATTTT. Translation: CASSSLAATDTQYF.

This chain uses TRBV5-4 with TRBJ2-1, with 14 positions matching TRBD2. Germline V CDR1 and CDR2: SGHNT, YYREEE (reference sequence). There are 18 residues in the CDR3. Unmatched junction bases numbered 8, after V lost 4 bases and J lost 2 bases. For the CDR3, the DNA is TGTGCCAGCAGCCCGACTAGCGGGAGGGCCTTGGCCTACAATGAGCAGTTCTTC. Residues: CASSPTSGRALAYNEQFF.

This chain uses TRBV28 with TRBJ1-5; TRBD1 matches at 8 bases. The CDR3 has 15 residues. J lost 4 bases, V lost 4 bases, and 6 bases had no gene match. Germline V lookup: CDR1 MDHEN, CDR2 SYDVKM. CDR3 in DNA: TGTGCCAGCAGTTGGACAGGGAACAGTAATCAGCCCCAGCATTTT. It yields the protein CASSWTGNSNQPQHF.

J is TRBJ2-3 and V is TRBV5-1; no clear D. Trimming stripped 4 bases from V and 5 bases from J, with 20 bases between. The CDR3 has 16 residues. CDR1 is SGHRS, CDR2 YFSETQ, per germline. Here the CDR3 DNA reads TGCGCCAGCAGCCAAGACCCGACACAACCAGGAGATACGCAGTATTTT. Encoded protein: CASSQDPTQPGDTQYF. The variable domain in full, with the rest retrieved from reference TRBV5-1 and TRBJ2-3, is KAGVTQTPRYLIKTRGQQVTLSCSPISGHRSVSWYQQTPGQGLQFLFEYFSETQRNKGNFPGRFSGRQFSNSRSEMNVSTLELGDSALYLCASSQDPTQPGDTQYFGPGTRLTVL.

The chain uses TRBV5-4 and TRBJ2-3, with D perhaps TRBD1 (7 bases). From germline, CDR1 is SGHNT and CDR2 YYREEE (reference sequence). The V end lost 5 bases, the J end lost 6 bases, and 19 bases lay between the germline ends. The CDR3 runs to 15 residues. DNA of the CDR3: TGTGCCAGCAGTCACACAGGGGACTCTGGGGATACGCAGTATTTT. Residues: CASSHTGDSGDTQYF.

This clone has a handful of counts. The chain links TRBV19 to TRBJ2-3; TRBD2 matches at 7 bases. After removal of 3 bases from V and 3 bases from J, the junction contained 3 bases not matched to a gene. CDR1 and CDR2 (germline): LNHDA, SQIVND (reference sequence). This CDR3 region has 14 residues. In nucleotides, the CDR3 is TGTGCCAGTAGTATCGGCGGGAGAACAGATACGCAGTATTTT. Translation gives CASSIGGRTDTQYF.

The chain links TRBV9 to TRBJ2-1; 7 bases match TRBD2. Germline V CDR1 and CDR2: SGDLS, YYNGEE. The CDR3 is 13 residues long. V lost 7 bases, J lost 3 bases, and 4 bases stayed unmatched. CDR3 nucleotides: TGTGCCAGCGGGACTACTAACTACAATGAGCAGTTCTTC. It encodes CASGTTNYNEQFF. The entire variable domain, with the rest obtained from reference TRBV9 and TRBJ2-1, is as follows: DSGVTQTPKHLITATGQRVTLRCSPRSGDLSVYWYQQSLDQGLQFLIQYYNGEERAKGNILERFSAQQFPDLHSELNLSSLELGDSALYFCASGTTNYNEQFFGPGTRLTVL.

This chain joins TRBV2 and TRBJ1-1; TRBD1 agrees at 9 bases. Trimming took 6 bases from V and 4 from J; bases not matched to a gene: 6. The CDR3 contains 14 residues. The V gene's germline CDR1 is SNHLY and CDR2 FYNNEI. CDR3 sequence: CASRGDRAVTEAFF. CDR3 nucleotides: TGTGCCAGCAGGGGGGACAGGGCCGTCACTGAAGCTTTCTTT.

The DNA for the CDR3 is TGTGCCAGCATAAGATATAGCGGGAGTCTCCTCGGTGAGACCCAGTACTTC. As protein: CASIRYSGSLLGETQYF. The chain recombines TRBV2 with TRBJ2-5; 9 nucleotides line up with TRBD2. CDR1 SNHLY and CDR2 FYNNEI come from the germline V gene. V was clipped by 7 bases and J by 5 bases; unmatched bases: 17. The CDR3 is made up of 17 amino acids.

This chain links TRBV19 with TRBJ2-2; the D gene is possibly TRBD2 (6 bases). Looked up from germline, CDR1 is LNHDA and CDR2 is SQIVND (reference sequence). V lost 8 bases and J lost 0, with 16 bases in between. This CDR3 comprises 16 residues. CDR3 in DNA: TGTGCCAGTCGACAACCGGGGGACTCGAACACCGGGGAGCTGTTTTTT. Residues: CASRQPGDSNTGELFF.

This rearrangement joins TRBV9 to TRBJ2-6; D unresolved. V lost 0 bases to trimming and J lost 4 bases, with 8 bases between them. CDR3 length: 15 residues. Germline lookup yields CDR1 SGDLS and CDR2 YYNGEE. The CDR3 here is CASSVVAWGANVLTF. CDR3 nucleotide sequence: TGTGCCAGCAGCGTAGTTGCGTGGGGGGCCAACGTCCTGACTTTC.

On this clone itself: Other DNA sequences from this sample encode an identical CDR3 as well. The rearrangement uses TRBV28 and TRBJ2-1, with 14 bases that match TRBD2. With 4 bases clipped from V and 7 bases from J, the junction kept 6 bases outside the gene matches. Germline V CDR1 and CDR2: MDHEN, SYDVKM. The CDR3 loop spans 16 amino acids. DNA for the CDR3: TGTGCCAGCAGTTCGCCCGGGACTAGCGGGAGTAATGAGCAGTTCTTC. It specifies CASSSPGTSGSNEQFF.

The V call is TRBV6-1, the J call TRBJ2-5, with 8 bases lining up with TRBD2. Trimming cost V 4 bases and J 5 bases; bases outside gene matches: 6. The CDR3 is 14 residues long. Germline V lookup: CDR1 MNHNS, CDR2 SASEGT. The CDR3 is CASSAGRGGETQYF. The DNA for the CDR3 is TGTGCCAGCAGTGCCGGACGGGGGGGGGAGACCCAGTACTTC.

V usage is TRBV2 and J usage is TRBJ1-4, with a weak D call TRBD1 (6 bases). V gave up 1 base and J gave up 8 bases, with 11 bases separating them. The germline CDR1 and CDR2 sequences are SNHLY and FYNNEI. The CDR3 sequence is 14 residues long. Here the CDR3 DNA reads TGTGCCAGCAGTGAAGTCAGGGGAGAAGAAAAACTGTTTTTT. As protein: CASSEVRGEEKLFF.

The chain is built from TRBV29-1 and TRBJ1-1, with 8 bases identical to TRBD1. Unmatched junction bases numbered 7, after V lost 7 bases and J lost 3 bases. This CDR3 is 13 amino acids long. CDR1 SQVTM and CDR2 ANQGSEA come from the germline V gene. CDR3 residues: CSGTDRADTEAFF. For the CDR3, the DNA is TGCAGCGGGACGGACAGGGCGGACACTGAAGCTTTCTTT. The whole variable domain, remainder taken from reference TRBV29-1 and TRBJ1-1, is SAVISQKPSRDICQRGTSLTIQCQVDSQVTMMFWYRQQPGQSLTLIATANQGSEATYESGFVIDKFPISRPNLTFSTLTVSNMSPEDSSIYLCSGTDRADTEAFFGQGTRLTVV.